The present TCR beta chain was sequenced within a study of T-cell reconstitution after alpha-beta-depleted transplantation in children. Study-wide findings and caveats: Where alpha-beta T cells came from about two months after transplant was reportedly several hundred expanded graft clones. T-cell numbers and diversity one year post-transplant derived largely from freshly generated T cells. Some patients' high day-60 TCRbeta diversity was traced to surviving recipient T cells and thymic progenitors.

Unique molecular identifiers were incorporated during preparation of the TCRbeta library. One entry per CDR3 protein, called by TCRdb with MiXCR from the PCR reads. The data contain around 580,000 distinct CDR3 sequences, 27% of them singletons. CDR3 length: 15 residues. The V gene's germline CDR1 is SGHRS and CDR2 YFSETQ. J lost 7 bases, V lost 5 bases, and 6 bases had no gene match. In its sample, this clonotype was seen a few times. Its specificity is unknown. The material sequenced was PBMCs, taken before TCRalphabeta/CD19-depleted stem cell transplant. This chain joins TRBV5-1 and TRBJ2-2, with 12 positions matching TRBD2. This clonotype was obtained from a boy younger than two with Wiskott-Aldrich syndrome, due to receive a stem cell transplant. The CDR3 loop is CASSHGLAGRGELFF. CDR3 DNA sequence: TGCGCCAGCAGTCATGGACTAGCGGGACGCGGGGAGCTGTTTTTT.